A selection of T cell receptor beta chains follows, all from one sample in a study of blood T cell repertoires in COVID-19. The protocol was immunoSEQ multiplex PCR, while the TCRdb copy is restricted to in-frame clones and leaves out a portion. Of roughly 180,000 clones in the sample, approximately 85% are singletons; the top ten hold less than 9%. Input material: peripheral blood. These receptors originate from a woman aged 60-70 years with acute or convalescent COVID-19. Both conserved end residues are part of each CDR3. D genes are given only for firm matches. Part of the rows lack a size; the others show once, few, many or a class for expanded clones.

V	D	size	J	length	DNA	CDR3
TRBV15	TRBD2	-	TRBJ2-7	18	TGTGCCACCAGCGCTCCGGGACTAGCGGGAGGTCCCTTCTACGAGCAGTACTTC	CATSAPGLAGGPFYEQYF
TRBV30	-	-	TRBJ1-2	12	TGTGCCTGGAGTGGGACAGAGCTTGGCTACACCTTC	CAWSGTELGYTF
TRBV18	-	-	TRBJ2-1	14	TGTGCCAGCTCACCACCGGGGACTTACAATGAGCAGTTCTTC	CASSPPGTYNEQFF
TRBV19	TRBD1	-	TRBJ1-5	13	TGTGCCTCCGTCAGACAGGGCAGGGAGCCCCAGCATTTT	CASVRQGREPQHF
TRBV14	-	-	TRBJ2-2	13	TGTGCCAGCAGCCAGCAGGGTGTCGGGGAGCTGTTTTTT	CASSQQGVGELFF
TRBV21-1	-	few	TRBJ1-1	15	TGTGCCAGCAGCAAGGGACAGGCCTTTAACACTGAAGCTTTCTTT	CASSKGQAFNTEAFF
TRBV18	-	-	TRBJ1-1	13	TGTGCCAGCTCACCAACAGCGAACACTGAAGCTTTCTTT	CASSPTANTEAFF
TRBV28	TRBD1	-	TRBJ1-2	13	TGTGCCAGCAGTTCGGGACAGAACTATGGCTACACCTTC	CASSSGQNYGYTF
TRBV27	-	-	TRBJ1-1	13	TGTGCCAGCAGCTCCTGGGGGGAGTTGCGAGCTTTCTTT	CASSSWGELRAFF
TRBV19	TRBD1	-	TRBJ1-1	13	TGTGCCAGTAGTAACAGGGGGCGCAGGGAAGCTTTCTTT	CASSNRGRREAFF
TRBV5-1	TRBD1	-	TRBJ2-1	16	TGCGCCAGCAGCCCTCCCGGGACAGGCATATACAATGAGCAGTTCTTC	CASSPPGTGIYNEQFF
TRBV28	-	-	TRBJ1-1	16	TGTGCCAGCAGTTCCACTTTTCTCGCCGGTAACACTGAAGCTTTCTTT	CASSSTFLAGNTEAFF
TRBV5-5	-	-	TRBJ1-1	17	TGTGCCAGCAGCTTGGTCCAGGGAAGCAAATGGAACACTGAAGCTTTCTTT	CASSLVQGSKWNTEAFF
TRBV28	-	-	TRBJ1-2	13	TGTGCCAGCAGTTCACCCCCGTCGGGTGGCTACACCTTC	CASSSPPSGGYTF
TRBV6-4	TRBD1	-	TRBJ2-1	14	TGTGCCAGCAGTGAGATACCAGGGGGCAATGAGCAGTTCTTC	CASSEIPGGNEQFF
TRBV3-1/TRBV3-2	TRBD2	-	TRBJ2-1	16	TGTGCCAGCAGCCAAGTACTGCTAGCGGGAGTCAATGAGCAGTTCTTC	CASSQVLLAGVNEQFF
TRBV30	TRBD1	-	TRBJ1-5	13	TGTGCCTGGGGGACAGGGGGTTTACAGCCCCAGCATTTT	CAWGTGGLQPQHF
TRBV7-3	-	-	TRBJ1-1	15	TGTGCCAGCAGCTTAACGGCAGGGCAGAACACTGAAGCTTTCTTT	CASSLTAGQNTEAFF
TRBV7-2	TRBD2	-	TRBJ2-3	16	TGTGCCAGCAGCTCAAGACTAGCGGGAGGAGTAGATACGCAGTATTTT	CASSSRLAGGVDTQYF
TRBV15	-	-	TRBJ1-4	12	TGTGCCACCAGCAGAGTCGCGGAAAAACTGTTTTTT	CATSRVAEKLFF
TRBV15	-	once	TRBJ2-2	14	TGTGCCACCAGCAGACCCAGTCTCACCGGGGAGCTGTTTTTT	CATSRPSLTGELFF
TRBV5-4	TRBD1	-	TRBJ2-1	15	TGTGCCAGCAGCCAAGACAGGGGGTTCTACAATGAGCAGTTCTTC	CASSQDRGFYNEQFF
TRBV24-1	TRBD1	-	TRBJ2-5	15	TGTGCCACCAGTGTTGGACAGGTCGACCAAGAGACCCAGTACTTC	CATSVGQVDQETQYF
TRBV5-5	-	-	TRBJ2-7	17	TGTGCCAGCAGCCCCCCATCCGGAAAGGGGTTACCCTACGAGCAGTACTTC	CASSPPSGKGLPYEQYF
TRBV9	TRBD2	-	TRBJ2-3	16	TGTGCCAGCAGCGTAGCAGCGGGAGGGCCCGTAGATACGCAGTATTTT	CASSVAAGGPVDTQYF
TRBV27	TRBD1	-	TRBJ2-3	12	TGTGCCAGCAGTCACAGGGGCGATACGCAGTATTTT	CASSHRGDTQYF
TRBV7-9	-	-	TRBJ2-2	16	TGTGCCAGCAGCCCAGTGATACAGCTGAACACCGGGGAGCTGTTTTTT	CASSPVIQLNTGELFF
TRBV9	-	-	TRBJ1-1	13	TGTGCCAGCAGCGGCAAGGGGCAAACTGAAGCTTTCTTT	CASSGKGQTEAFF
TRBV6-5	-	-	TRBJ1-1	13	TGTGCCAGCAGCCCGACAGGGAACACTGAAGCTTTCTTT	CASSPTGNTEAFF
TRBV7-9	-	-	TRBJ1-1	14	TGTGCCAGCAGCTTAGCGCGGCAGGGACTTGAAGCTTTCTTT	CASSLARQGLEAFF
TRBV2	-	-	TRBJ1-4	15	TGTGCCAGCAGTGATCCCCAGGGGCGCGGGGAAAAACTGTTTTTT	CASSDPQGRGEKLFF
TRBV7-2	-	-	TRBJ1-1	12	TGTGCCAGCAGCTTAACCGGCACTGAAGCTTTCTTT	CASSLTGTEAFF
TRBV19	TRBD1	-	TRBJ1-2	16	TGTGCCAGTAGTATGGGTGGTGACAGGGGAGACTATGGCTACACCTTC	CASSMGGDRGDYGYTF
TRBV9	-	once	TRBJ2-3	15	TGTGCCAGCAGCGTAAACGGGTATAGCACAGATACGCAGTATTTT	CASSVNGYSTDTQYF
TRBV19	-	-	TRBJ2-2	13	TGTGCCAGTAGGGGAGGGGGGGCCGGGGAGCTGTTTTTT	CASRGGGAGELFF
TRBV5-1	TRBD1	-	TRBJ1-2	14	TGCGCCAGCAGCTTGTCGAACAGGGGCTATGGCTACACCTTC	CASSLSNRGYGYTF
TRBV6-2/TRBV6-3	TRBD2	-	TRBJ2-1	16	TGTGCCAGCAGTCGCCGGACTAGCGGGATCCACAATGAGCAGTTCTTC	CASSRRTSGIHNEQFF
TRBV27	TRBD1	-	TRBJ1-6	17	TGTGCCAGCAGTTTAGTGGGACAGGGACTTTTCAATTCACCCCTCCACTTT	CASSLVGQGLFNSPLHF
TRBV27	-	-	TRBJ1-4	14	TGTGCCAGCAGTTTTGGGGGGGCGCGGGAAAAACTGTTTTTT	CASSFGGAREKLFF
TRBV20-1	-	-	TRBJ1-1	11	TGCAGTGCTAGAGATCTCACTGAAGCTTTCTTT	CSARDLTEAFF
TRBV5-4	-	-	TRBJ2-1	13	TGTGCCAGCAGCTTGACGGGGTACAATGAGCAGTTCTTC	CASSLTGYNEQFF
TRBV7-8	-	once	TRBJ1-3	16	TGTGCCAGCAGCTTAGGCCTACAGGGAGCTGGAAACACCATATATTTT	CASSLGLQGAGNTIYF
TRBV6-5	-	-	TRBJ2-7	14	TGTGCCAGCAGTCTACAGGTACCACCACACGAGCAGTACTTC	CASSLQVPPHEQYF
TRBV28	-	-	TRBJ1-2	13	TGTGCCAGCAGTAAAGGCAGGTATGATGGCTACACCTTC	CASSKGRYDGYTF
TRBV9	-	-	TRBJ2-5	16	TGTGCCAGCAGCGTAGGGGCAATTCAGAGCCAAGAGACCCAGTACTTC	CASSVGAIQSQETQYF
TRBV9	-	-	TRBJ2-2	14	TGTGCCAGCAGCGTACGGGGGTCCACCGGGGAGCTGTTTTTT	CASSVRGSTGELFF
TRBV27	-	once	TRBJ1-4	18	TGTGCCAGCCCCACGGTGAGGGTCCGGACCCCAACTAATGAAAAACTGTTTTTT	CASPTVRVRTPTNEKLFF
TRBV5-1	-	-	TRBJ2-7	13	TGCGCCAGCAGCTTTGGAGAGCCCTACGAGCAGTACTTC	CASSFGEPYEQYF
TRBV7-2	-	once	TRBJ1-4	15	TGTGCCAGCAGCTTCGACCGGGGGAAAAATGAAAAACTGTTTTTT	CASSFDRGKNEKLFF
TRBV24-1	-	-	TRBJ2-2	14	TGTGCCACTAGCGGAACCGCGAACACCGGGGAGCTGTTTTTT	CATSGTANTGELFF
TRBV3-1/TRBV3-2	-	once	TRBJ1-1	14	TGTGCCAGCAGCCAAGATGGGAGAAACACTGAAGCTTTCTTT	CASSQDGRNTEAFF
TRBV25-1	TRBD2	-	TRBJ2-1	16	TGTGCCAGCAGTGAATTGACTAGCGGGGGGTACAATGAGCAGTTCTTC	CASSELTSGGYNEQFF